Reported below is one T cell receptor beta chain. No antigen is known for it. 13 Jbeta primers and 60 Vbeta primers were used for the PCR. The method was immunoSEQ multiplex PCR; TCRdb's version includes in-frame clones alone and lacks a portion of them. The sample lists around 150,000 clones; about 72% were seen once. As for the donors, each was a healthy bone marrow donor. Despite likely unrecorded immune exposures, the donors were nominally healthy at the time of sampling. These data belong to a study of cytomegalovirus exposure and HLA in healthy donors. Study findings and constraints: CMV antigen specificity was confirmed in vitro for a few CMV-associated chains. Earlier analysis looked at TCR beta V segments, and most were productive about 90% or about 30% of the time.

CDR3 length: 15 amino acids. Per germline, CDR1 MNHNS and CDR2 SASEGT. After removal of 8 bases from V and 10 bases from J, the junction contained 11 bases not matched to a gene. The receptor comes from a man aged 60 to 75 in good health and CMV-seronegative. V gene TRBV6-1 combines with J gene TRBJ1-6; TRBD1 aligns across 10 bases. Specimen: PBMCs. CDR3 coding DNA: TGTGCCAGCCCCCCCGCGGGACAGGGGCTATCACCCCTCCACTTT. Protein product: CASPPAGQGLSPLHF.